Listed below are T cell receptor beta chains from one sample, sequenced in a study of beta chain features in type 1 diabetes. TCRdb's copy holds only in-frame clones and misses some; the assay was immunoSEQ multiplex PCR. The table includes 95,000 to 150,000 clones, around 17% detected once. What was sequenced was central memory CD4+ T cells from blood. These receptors were collected from a man aged 25 to 40 with type 1 diabetes. The CDR3 runs from the conserved cysteine through the conserved F or W.

v_call: TRBV27
cdr3_aa: CASAPLFGGYTF

v_call: TRBV5-6
cdr3_aa: CASSLSGYEQYF

v_call: TRBV28
cdr3_aa: CASSFSLRTFSYEQYF

v_call: TRBV25-1
cdr3_aa: CASSEYRLSNTGELFF

v_call: TRBV11-3
cdr3_aa: CASSFLGGDSYEQYF

v_call: TRBV7-9
cdr3_aa: CASSLYPEKETQYF

v_call: TRBV9
cdr3_aa: CASSPGTPNTGELFF

v_call: TRBV7-2
cdr3_aa: CASSQTGQGNTIYF

v_call: TRBV19
cdr3_aa: CASKEGRDGYTF

v_call: TRBV28
cdr3_aa: CASRLQGNYGYTF

v_call: TRBV6-6
cdr3_aa: CASSYSTSGGYEQYF

v_call: TRBV7-2
cdr3_aa: CASSVRGGETQYF

v_call: TRBV9
cdr3_aa: CASSVSGLKTDTQYF

v_call: TRBV2
cdr3_aa: CASSEAETGVYNSPLHF

v_call: TRBV30
cdr3_aa: CACSGGLTVDTQYF

v_call: TRBV30
cdr3_aa: CAWIKVAGELFF

v_call: TRBV7-2
cdr3_aa: CASSPSRVTETQYF

v_call: TRBV7-2
cdr3_aa: CASSLRPENSPLHF

v_call: TRBV30
cdr3_aa: CAWSVIDSPNF